The 3 T cell receptor beta chains below all came from one sample that was sequenced in a study of T-cell memory formation after mild COVID-19. Using its own MiXCR run on the 5' RACE reads, TCRdb lists one record per CDR3 protein. The profile shows a few hundred thousand distinct CDR3 sequences, over 25% of them singletons. Sequenced material: PBMCs or a T cell subset sorted from them (not recorded which). The receptors were gathered from an adult woman who had mild COVID-19 (a few samples of this study predate the infection). Cell type and time point are not known.

The rearrangement joins TRBV13 to TRBJ2-2; D gene ambiguous. CDR1 is PRHDT and CDR2 is FYEKMQ in the germline V gene (reference sequence). The CDR3 loop spans 12 amino acids. Trimming removed 5 bases from V and 6 bases from J, with 7 bases in between. The CDR3 DNA sequence: TGTGCCAGCAGCCCACATCCCGGGGAGCTGTTTTTT. Its translation: CASSPHPGELFF.

The chain combines TRBV30 with TRBJ1-1; unclear D gene. The CDR3 runs 14 residues. The V gene lost 1 base and the J gene lost 7 bases, with 16 bases spanning the gap. Germline CDR1 GTSNPN, CDR2 SVGIG (reference sequence). The CDR3 spells CAWSALGRGLEAFF. The DNA of the CDR3 is TGTGCCTGGAGTGCACTCGGGCGAGGACTTGAAGCTTTCTTT.

The genes are TRBV20-1 and TRBJ2-1; the D gene is possibly TRBD1 (6 bases). Per the germline V gene, CDR1 is DFQATT and CDR2 is SNEGSKA (reference sequence). The CDR3 contains 13 residues. The germline V and J ends were trimmed by 2 bases and 3 bases, with 8 bases remaining between them. As DNA, the CDR3 is TGCAGTGCTAGAATCAGGGGCTACAATGAGCAGTTCTTC. Translating gives CSARIRGYNEQFF.